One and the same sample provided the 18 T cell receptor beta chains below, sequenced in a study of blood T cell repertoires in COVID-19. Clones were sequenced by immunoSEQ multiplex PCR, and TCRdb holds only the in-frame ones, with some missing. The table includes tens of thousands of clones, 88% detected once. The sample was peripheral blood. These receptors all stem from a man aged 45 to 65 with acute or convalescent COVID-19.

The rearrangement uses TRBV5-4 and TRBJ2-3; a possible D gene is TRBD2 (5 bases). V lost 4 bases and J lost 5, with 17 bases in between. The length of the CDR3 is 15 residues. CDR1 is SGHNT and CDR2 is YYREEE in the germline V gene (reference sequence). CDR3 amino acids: CASSAGLGRGDTQYF. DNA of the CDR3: TGTGCCAGCAGCGCGGGCCTAGGTCGTGGAGATACGCAGTATTTT.

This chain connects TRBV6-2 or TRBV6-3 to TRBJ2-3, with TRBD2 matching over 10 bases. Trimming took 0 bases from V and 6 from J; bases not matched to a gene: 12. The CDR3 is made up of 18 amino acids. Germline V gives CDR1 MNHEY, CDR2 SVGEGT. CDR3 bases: TGTGCCAGCAGTTACTCCCGGCTAGCGGGGGCCTCTCACGATACGCAGTATTTT. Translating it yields CASSYSRLAGASHDTQYF.

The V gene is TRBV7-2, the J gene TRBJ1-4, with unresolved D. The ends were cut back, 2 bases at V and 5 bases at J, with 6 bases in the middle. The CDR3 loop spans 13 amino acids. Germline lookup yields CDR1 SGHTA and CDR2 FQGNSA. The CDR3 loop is CASSLMANEKLFF. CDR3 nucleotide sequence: TGTGCCAGCAGCTTAATGGCAAATGAAAAACTGTTTTTT.

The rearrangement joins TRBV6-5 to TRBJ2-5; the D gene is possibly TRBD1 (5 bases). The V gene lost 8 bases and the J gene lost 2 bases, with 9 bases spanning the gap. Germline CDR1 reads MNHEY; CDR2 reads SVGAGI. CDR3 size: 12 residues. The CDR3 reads CASGARQETQYF. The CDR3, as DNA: TGTGCCAGCGGGGCGCGACAAGAGACCCAGTACTTC.

The CDR3 nucleotides read TGTGCCAGCAGCCTCTGGACGGGGGGCACTGAAGCTTTCTTT. Translation gives CASSLWTGGTEAFF. J is TRBJ1-1 and V is TRBV5-6; a weak D match, TRBD1 (5 bases). Germline V gives CDR1 SGHDT, CDR2 YYEEEE. The CDR3 runs 14 residues. V lost 4 bases, J lost 4 bases, and 14 bases lay in between.

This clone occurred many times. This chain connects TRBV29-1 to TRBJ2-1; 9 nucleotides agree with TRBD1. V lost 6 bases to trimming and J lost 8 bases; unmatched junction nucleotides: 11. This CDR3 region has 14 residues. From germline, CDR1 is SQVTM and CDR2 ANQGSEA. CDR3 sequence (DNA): TGCAGCGTCCGCACCGGGACAGGGATGTATGAGCAGTTCTTC. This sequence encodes CSVRTGTGMYEQFF.

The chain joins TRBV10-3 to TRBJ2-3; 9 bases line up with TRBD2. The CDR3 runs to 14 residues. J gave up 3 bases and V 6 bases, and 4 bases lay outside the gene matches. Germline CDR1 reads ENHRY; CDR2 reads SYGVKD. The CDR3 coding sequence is TGTGCCATCAGGCCGGGACTAGCAACAGATACGCAGTATTTT. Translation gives CAIRPGLATDTQYF.

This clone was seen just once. The CDR3 loop reads CASKAPNGGSGNTIYF. The DNA for the CDR3 is TGTGCCAGTAAGGCCCCTAACGGAGGCTCTGGAAACACCATATATTTT. The chain is built from TRBV19 and TRBJ1-3; D remains ambiguous. Looked up from germline, CDR1 is LNHDA and CDR2 is SQIVND (reference sequence). V lost 7 bases and J 0 bases, leaving 16 bases between the germline ends. The CDR3 covers 16 residues.

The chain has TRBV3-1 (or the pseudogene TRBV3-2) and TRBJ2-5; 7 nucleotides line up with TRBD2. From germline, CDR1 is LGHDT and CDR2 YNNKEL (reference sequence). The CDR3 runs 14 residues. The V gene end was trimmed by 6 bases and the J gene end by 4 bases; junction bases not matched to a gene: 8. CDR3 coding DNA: TGTGCCAGCAGAAATACGGGGAGGGTAGAGACCCAGTACTTC. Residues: CASRNTGRVETQYF.

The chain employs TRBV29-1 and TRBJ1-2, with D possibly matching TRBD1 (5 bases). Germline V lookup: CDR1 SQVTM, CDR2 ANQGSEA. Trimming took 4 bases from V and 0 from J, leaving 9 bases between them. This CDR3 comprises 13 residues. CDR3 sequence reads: CSVGRQPNYGYTF. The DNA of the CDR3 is TGCAGCGTTGGCCGACAGCCTAACTATGGCTACACCTTC. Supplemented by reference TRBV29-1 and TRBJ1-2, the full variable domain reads SAVISQKPSRDICQRGTSLTIQCQVDSQVTMMFWYRQQPGQSLTLIATANQGSEATYESGFVIDKFPISRPNLTFSTLTVSNMSPEDSSIYLCSVGRQPNYGYTFGSGTRLTVV.

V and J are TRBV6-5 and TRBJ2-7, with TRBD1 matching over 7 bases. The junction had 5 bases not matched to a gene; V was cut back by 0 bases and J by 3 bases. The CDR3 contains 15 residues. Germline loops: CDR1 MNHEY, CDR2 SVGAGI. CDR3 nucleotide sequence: TGTGCCAGCAGTTACTCGCCAGGGGGAAACTACGAGCAGTACTTC. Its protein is CASSYSPGGNYEQYF.

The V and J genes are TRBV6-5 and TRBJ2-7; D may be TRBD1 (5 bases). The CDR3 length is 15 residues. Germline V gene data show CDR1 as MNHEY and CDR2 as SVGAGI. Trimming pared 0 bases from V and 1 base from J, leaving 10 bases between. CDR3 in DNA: TGTGCCAGCAGTTACTCGATGGACATGTCCTACGAGCAGTACTTC. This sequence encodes CASSYSMDMSYEQYF.

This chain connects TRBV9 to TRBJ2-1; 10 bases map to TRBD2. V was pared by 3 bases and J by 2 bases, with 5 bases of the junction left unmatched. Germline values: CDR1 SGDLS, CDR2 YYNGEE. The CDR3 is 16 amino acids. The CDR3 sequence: CASSESSGGTYNEQFF. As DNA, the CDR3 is TGTGCCAGCAGCGAAAGTAGCGGGGGGACCTACAATGAGCAGTTCTTC.

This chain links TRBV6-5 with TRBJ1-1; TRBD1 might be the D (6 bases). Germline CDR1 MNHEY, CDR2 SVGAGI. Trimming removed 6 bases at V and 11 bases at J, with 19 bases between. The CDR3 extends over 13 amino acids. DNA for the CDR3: TGTGCCAGCAGGCTAACAGGGTCGGGTAGTGCTTTCTTT. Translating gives CASRLTGSGSAFF.

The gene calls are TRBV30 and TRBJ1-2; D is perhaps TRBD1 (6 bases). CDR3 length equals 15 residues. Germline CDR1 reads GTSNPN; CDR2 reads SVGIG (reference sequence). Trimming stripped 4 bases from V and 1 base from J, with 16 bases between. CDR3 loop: CAWTRGGHINYGYTF. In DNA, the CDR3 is TGTGCCTGGACCCGAGGGGGACACATTAACTATGGCTACACCTTC.

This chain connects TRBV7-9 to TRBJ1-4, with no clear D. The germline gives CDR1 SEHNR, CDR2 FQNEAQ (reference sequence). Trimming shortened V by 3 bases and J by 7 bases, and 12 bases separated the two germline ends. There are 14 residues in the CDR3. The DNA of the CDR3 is TGTGCCAGCAGCTTGAGGCGCGGGAGTGAAAAACTGTTTTTT. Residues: CASSLRRGSEKLFF.

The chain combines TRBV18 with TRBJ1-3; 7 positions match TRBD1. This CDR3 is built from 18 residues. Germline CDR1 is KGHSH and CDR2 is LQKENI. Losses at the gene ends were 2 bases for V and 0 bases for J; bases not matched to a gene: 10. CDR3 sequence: CASSPARDRAGSGNTIYF. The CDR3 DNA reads TGTGCCAGCTCACCAGCTAGAGACAGGGCGGGCTCTGGAAACACCATATATTTT.

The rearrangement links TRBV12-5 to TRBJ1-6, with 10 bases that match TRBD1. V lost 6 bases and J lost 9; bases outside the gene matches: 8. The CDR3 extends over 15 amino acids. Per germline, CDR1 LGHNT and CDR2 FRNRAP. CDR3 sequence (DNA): TGTGCTAGTGGATCTGTGGGACAGGGGATTTCACCCCTCCACTTT. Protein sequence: CASGSVGQGISPLHF. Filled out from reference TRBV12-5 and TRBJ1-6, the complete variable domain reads DARVTQTPRHKVTEMGQEVTMRCQPILGHNTVFWYRQTMMQGLELLAYFRNRAPLDDSGMPKDRFSAEMPDATLATLKIQPSEPRDSAVYFCASGSVGQGISPLHFGNGTRLTVT.